These 6 T cell receptor beta chains originate from one sample sequenced in a study of blood T cell repertoires in COVID-19. TCRdb's table, derived via immunoSEQ multiplex PCR, lists solely in-frame clones and lacks some. The table lists roughly 200,000 clones, about 87% of them singletons. Sequences were obtained from peripheral blood. The source is a man in his 60s who had recovered from COVID-19.

This rearrangement joins TRBV30 to TRBJ1-2; a possible D gene is TRBD1 (5 bases). Trimming removed 0 bases at V and 2 bases at J, with 7 bases between. This CDR3 is built from 13 residues. Germline CDR1 GTSNPN, CDR2 SVGIG (reference sequence). CDR3 in amino acids: CAWSVGQNYGYTF. CDR3 DNA sequence: TGTGCCTGGAGTGTTGGACAAAACTATGGCTACACCTTC.

The chain joins TRBV10-1 to TRBJ2-2; 9 bases agree with TRBD1. Germline-derived CDR1 and CDR2 are WNHNN and SYGVQD (reference sequence). Unmatched junction bases numbered 5, after V lost 8 bases and J lost 1 base. The CDR3 is 15 residues long. CDR3 coding DNA: TGCGCCAGCTTACGGGGACAGGGGAACACCGGGGAGCTGTTTTTT. It yields the protein CASLRGQGNTGELFF.

This chain links TRBV30 with TRBJ1-2; 7 bases line up with TRBD1. Germline lookup yields CDR1 GTSNPN and CDR2 SVGIG (reference sequence). CDR3 length: 14 residues. V gave up 5 bases and J gave up 5 bases; unmatched junction bases: 11. The CDR3 protein is CAWGTEPFGYGYTF. CDR3 nucleotides: TGTGCCTGGGGGACAGAACCCTTTGGATATGGCTACACCTTC.

Only a few counts were recorded for this clone. The CDR3 reads CASSLAAGPMNTEAFF. The CDR3 DNA follows: TGTGCCAGCAGCTTAGCTGCAGGGCCCATGAACACTGAAGCTTTCTTT. The genes are TRBV7-8 and TRBJ1-1; the D gene is possibly TRBD1 (5 bases). The CDR3 loop spans 16 amino acids. CDR1 and CDR2 (germline): SGHVS, FQNEAQ. Trimming cost V 0 bases and J 0 bases, with 11 bases left between them.

This rearrangement joins TRBV11-3 to TRBJ2-3; D is undetermined. The CDR3 is 14 amino acids. With 1 base removed from V and 3 bases from J, the gap between germline ends came to 8 bases. Germline V CDR1 and CDR2: SGHNT, YENEEA. Here the CDR3 reads CASSLGTLTDTQYF. The CDR3 nucleotides are TGTGCCAGCAGCTTAGGCACTCTTACAGATACGCAGTATTTT. Filled out from reference TRBV11-3 and TRBJ2-3, the complete variable domain reads EAGVVQSPRYKIIEKKQPVAFWCNPISGHNTLYWYLQNLGQGPELLIRYENEEAVDDSQLPKDRFSAERLKGVDSTLKIQPAELGDSAVYLCASSLGTLTDTQYFGPGTRLTVL.

The chain uses TRBV5-6 and TRBJ2-7; D perhaps matches TRBD2 (6 bases). V shed 2 bases and J shed 0 bases, with 9 bases lying between them. Germline loops: CDR1 SGHDT, CDR2 YYEEEE. The CDR3 has 14 amino acids. The DNA for the CDR3 is TGTGCCAGCAGCTTCCGGACTACCTCCTACGAGCAGTACTTC. Protein product: CASSFRTTSYEQYF.